The 19 T cell receptor beta chains reported below all come from one sample, sequenced in a study of metastatic and nonmetastatic thyroid tumors. From the PCR reads, TCRdb re-called clones with MiXCR. The repertoire holds tens of thousands of clones, with roughly 22% as singletons. Not a single patient had been given any form of treatment at any point before undergoing thyroid surgery. The sequenced sample consisted of blood. The receptors were gathered from a female donor with papillary thyroid cancer or a benign thyroid nodule (not recorded which). Some clones in this sample may be carry-over from other donors' samples.

With respect to this clone: An end of the junction does not agree with germline; a read error may underlie this. The rearrangement uses TRBV6-4 and TRBJ2-1, with TRBD1 as a possible D gene (5 bases). This CDR3 comprises 15 residues. The germline V gene has CDR1 MRHNA and CDR2 SNTAGT. The CDR3: CASSEGACPHNEHFF. DNA of the CDR3: TGTGCCAGCAGTGAAGGGGCGTGCCCCCACAATGAGCATTTCTTC.

The chain employs TRBV20-1 and TRBJ1-5; 7 nucleotides agree with TRBD1. J was trimmed by 1 base and V by 6 bases; bases with no gene match: 6. CDR1 is DFQATT and CDR2 is SNEGSKA in the germline V gene (reference sequence). The CDR3 extends over 14 amino acids. The CDR3, as DNA: TGCAGTGCCCAGGGGGTGGAGAGCAATCAGCCCCAGCATTTT. Translated: CSAQGVESNQPQHF.

Within the sample, this clone is medium-sized. The chain recombines TRBV27 with TRBJ1-3; 9 nucleotides align to TRBD1. Germline V gene sequence: CDR1 MNHEY, CDR2 SMNVEV (reference sequence). CDR3 length equals 16 residues. J gave up 5 bases and V 6 bases, and 11 bases lay outside the gene matches. The CDR3: CASSPVGQGIRNTIYF. For the CDR3, the DNA is TGTGCCAGCAGCCCGGTTGGACAGGGGATAAGAAACACCATATATTTT.

This clone is deemed medium-sized. Written as DNA, the CDR3 is TGCGCCAGCCGGGACTCCCAAGCCCACGAGCAGTACTTC. The encoded protein is CASRDSQAHEQYF. This chain joins TRBV5-1 and TRBJ2-7; a weak D match, TRBD2 (6 bases). V was shortened by 7 bases and J by 5 bases, with 16 bases between the two germline ends. Germline V CDR1 and CDR2: SGHRS, YFSETQ. The CDR3 has 13 residues.

At least ten counts were recorded for this clone. The V and J genes are TRBV7-2 and TRBJ2-3, with 9 bases fitting TRBD1. The V and J ends lost 4 bases and 3 bases, in that order; junction bases with no gene match: 2. There are 14 residues in the CDR3. CDR1 and CDR2 from the germline V gene are SGHTA and FQGNSA. CDR3 DNA sequence: TGTGCCAGCAGCTCGGACAGGGGAACAGATACGCAGTATTTT. It is translated as CASSSDRGTDTQYF. The variable domain in full, completed from reference TRBV7-2 and TRBJ2-3, reads GAGVSQSPSNKVTEKGKDVELRCDPISGHTALYWYRQSLGQGLEFLIYFQGNSAPDKSGLPSDRFSAERTGGSVSTLTIQRTQQEDSAVYLCASSSDRGTDTQYFGPGTRLTVL.

V is TRBV28 and J is TRBJ2-7; D might be TRBD1 or TRBD2, each matching 5 bases. Per the germline V gene, CDR1 is MDHEN and CDR2 is SYDVKM. The CDR3 is 15 amino acids. Between the trimmed V and J ends, which lost 4 bases and 2 bases, there was a span of 15 bases. The CDR3 is CASSSGPSTPYEQYF. The CDR3 DNA follows: TGTGCCAGCAGTTCGGGGCCCTCCACACCCTACGAGCAGTACTTC.

With regard to this clone: A much larger clone differs by one base, so this may be a read error. The chain combines TRBV9 with TRBJ2-3; D gene unclear. CDR3 length: 17 amino acids. V lost 4 bases and J lost 1, with 19 bases in between. Germline V gene data show CDR1 as SGDLS and CDR2 as YYNGEE. In nucleotides, the CDR3 is TGTGCCAGCAGCCCGCTTGGCGTGAGGTCGGGCACAGATACGCAGTATTTT. As protein: CASSPLGVRSGTDTQYF.

This clone was seen only a few times. The V gene is TRBV7-3, the J gene TRBJ2-1; 14 bases are a match to TRBD2. V shed 5 bases, J shed 10 bases, and the junction held 10 bases outside the gene matches. The V gene's germline CDR1 is SGHTA and CDR2 FQGTGA. This CDR3 comprises 16 residues. The CDR3 DNA follows: TGTGCCAGCAGCCCCGTGGGACTAGCGGGAGTTCGGGAGCAGTTCTTC. Protein sequence: CASSPVGLAGVREQFF.

This clone turned up a few times. The rearrangement joins TRBV20-1 to TRBJ2-2; D may be TRBD1 (5 bases). Deletions cut 7 bases from V and 3 bases from J, with 12 bases between. The length of the CDR3 is 13 residues. The germline V gene has CDR1 DFQATT and CDR2 SNEGSKA (reference sequence). CDR3 region: CSVQGYDTGELFF. The CDR3 region has the DNA TGCAGTGTCCAGGGCTATGACACCGGGGAGCTGTTTTTT.

In this sample, this clone turned up many times. V usage is TRBV20-1 and J usage is TRBJ2-4, with 12 bases that match TRBD2. The CDR3 contains 18 residues. Germline assignment: CDR1 DFQATT and CDR2 SNEGSKA (reference sequence). V shed 3 bases, J shed 1 base, and the junction held 10 bases outside the gene matches. The CDR3 nucleotides are TGCAGTGCTAGTTCTCTAGCGGGAGGGCCGGGGGCCAAAAACATTCAGTACTTC. It translates to CSASSLAGGPGAKNIQYF.

The rearrangement joins TRBV20-1 to TRBJ2-7; TRBD1 aligns across 7 bases. The CDR3 consists of 13 residues. Per the germline V gene, CDR1 is DFQATT and CDR2 is SNEGSKA (reference sequence). J was trimmed by 2 bases and V by 3 bases; bases with no gene match: 4. The DNA of the CDR3 is TGCAGTGCTAGTGCCACAGGGGCCTACGAGCAGTACTTC. Protein: CSASATGAYEQYF.

The sample holds many counts of this clone. The genes are TRBV28 and TRBJ2-3, with a tentative D call TRBD2 (5 bases). With 6 bases removed from V and 5 bases from J, the gap between germline ends came to 18 bases. The CDR3 has 15 amino acids. Germline-derived CDR1 and CDR2 are MDHEN and SYDVKM. This CDR3 is CASSPDWPWEDTQYF. DNA for the CDR3: TGTGCCAGCAGCCCGGACTGGCCATGGGAAGATACGCAGTATTTT.

This clone came up many times. The chain couples TRBV18 to TRBJ2-3; D perhaps matches TRBD1 (5 bases). CDR3 size: 15 residues. The germline CDR1 and CDR2 sequences are KGHSH and LQKENI. Trimming took 3 bases from V and 6 from J, leaving 16 bases between them. The CDR3 nucleotides read TGTGCCAGCTCACCGCTGACCCCAGGGTTGGATACGCAGTATTTT. Translated, it gives CASSPLTPGLDTQYF.

This clone was seen repeatedly, ten times or more. The chain joins TRBV20-1 to TRBJ2-7; D is undetermined. V lost 7 bases and J lost 7, with 5 bases in between. CDR1 and CDR2 from the germline V gene are DFQATT and SNEGSKA (reference sequence). The CDR3 consists of 8 residues. The CDR3 sequence: CSGCEQYF. CDR3 nucleotides: TGCAGTGGGTGTGAGCAGTACTTC.

This clone showed up many times. The chain combines TRBV7-9 with TRBJ2-3; 8 bases map to TRBD1. J was trimmed by 7 bases and V by 3 bases; bases with no gene match: 9. The CDR3 runs to 15 residues. Per the germline V gene, CDR1 is SEHNR and CDR2 is FQNEAQ (reference sequence). As DNA, the CDR3 is TGTGCCAGCAGCTTGTCGGACAGGGCATTTCATACGCAGTATTTT. Translated, it gives CASSLSDRAFHTQYF.

This clone was counted ten times or more. DNA of the CDR3: TGTGCCAGCAGCTTAGGGTTACCGAACACTGAAGCTTTCTTT. It specifies CASSLGLPNTEAFF. The rearrangement joins TRBV7-9 to TRBJ1-1; D unresolved. V lost 1 base to trimming and J lost 1 base, with 7 bases between them. The CDR3 length is 14 residues. Looked up from germline, CDR1 is SEHNR and CDR2 is FQNEAQ (reference sequence). The whole variable domain, remainder taken from reference TRBV7-9 and TRBJ1-1, is DTGVSQNPRHKITKRGQNVTFRCDPISEHNRLYWYRQTLGQGPEFLTYFQNEAQLEKSRLLSDRFSAERPKGSFSTLEIQRTEQGDSAMYLCASSLGLPNTEAFFGQGTRLTVV.

This clone was found many times. This chain links TRBV20-1 with TRBJ2-1; tentative D call: TRBD1 (6 bases). The ends were cut back, 6 bases at V and 7 bases at J, with 16 bases in the middle. This CDR3 comprises 13 residues. From germline, CDR1 is DFQATT and CDR2 SNEGSKA (reference sequence). DNA for the CDR3: TGCAGTGCGAGTAGGGGGATAACGAATGAGCAGTTCTTC. Protein sequence: CSASRGITNEQFF.

The chain recombines TRBV4-1 with TRBJ2-2; perhaps TRBD1 as D (5 bases). The germline V gene encodes CDR1 MGHRA and CDR2 YSYEKL. The CDR3 runs to 16 residues. The ends were cut back, 0 bases at V and 6 bases at J, with 14 bases in the middle. The CDR3 protein is CASSQDWQGVPGELFF. The DNA of the CDR3 is TGCGCCAGCAGCCAAGATTGGCAGGGCGTCCCCGGGGAGCTGTTTTTT.

This clone was recorded at least ten times. The V and J genes are TRBV9 and TRBJ2-3; 8 bases are a match to TRBD1. The trim removed 4 bases at V and 5 bases at J, leaving 9 bases unmatched. This CDR3 spans 15 amino acids. The germline V gene has CDR1 SGDLS and CDR2 YYNGEE. The CDR3 sequence is CASSSRTGSVDTQYF. The DNA for the CDR3 is TGTGCCAGCAGCTCCCGGACAGGGTCAGTAGATACGCAGTATTTT.